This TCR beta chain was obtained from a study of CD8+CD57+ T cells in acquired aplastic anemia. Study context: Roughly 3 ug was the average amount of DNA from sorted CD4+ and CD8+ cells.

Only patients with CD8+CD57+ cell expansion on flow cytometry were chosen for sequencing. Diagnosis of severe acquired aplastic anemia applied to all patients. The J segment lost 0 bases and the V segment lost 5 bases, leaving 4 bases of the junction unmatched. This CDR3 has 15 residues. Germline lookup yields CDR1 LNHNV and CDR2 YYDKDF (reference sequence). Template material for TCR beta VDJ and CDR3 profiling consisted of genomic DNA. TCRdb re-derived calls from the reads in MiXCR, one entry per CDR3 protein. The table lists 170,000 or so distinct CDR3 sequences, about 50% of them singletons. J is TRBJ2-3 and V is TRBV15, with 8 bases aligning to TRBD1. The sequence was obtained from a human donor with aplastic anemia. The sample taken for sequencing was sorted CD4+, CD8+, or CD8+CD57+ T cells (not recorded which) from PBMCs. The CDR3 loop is CATSGGQESTDTQYF. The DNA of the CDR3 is TGTGCCACCAGCGGGGGACAGGAGAGCACAGATACGCAGTATTTT.